This TCR beta chain derives from a study of T cells after yellow fever vaccination. Study-level information: When fractions had low cell numbers, they were prepared with SMART-Seq v4 Ultra Low Input.

CDR1 is SGHTA, CDR2 FQGNSA, per germline. V shed 4 bases and J shed 0 bases, with 4 bases lying between them. The CDR3 is 13 amino acids. Study-level findings and limits: The secondary response showed a weaker magnitude and a faster peak, day 5 versus 15. Of the clonotypes, a small share occurred in both CD4 and CD8 compartments. Post-booster samples contained most primary-vaccination clones (approximately 96% CD4, approximately 88% CD8).

The sample holds many counts of this clonotype. Its antigen is not known. Using its own MiXCR run on the 5' RACE reads, TCRdb lists one record per CDR3 protein. The sample records some 240,000 distinct CDR3 sequences, about 3.9% being singletons. Specimen: PBMCs, collected 15 days after the yellow fever booster vaccination. The chain uses TRBV7-2 and TRBJ1-3; D uncertain. The sequence came from a man in his late teens or twenties who received the YFV17D yellow fever vaccine. CDR3 sequence: CASSWDSGNTIYF. The CDR3 nucleotides are TGTGCCAGCAGCTGGGACTCTGGAAACACCATATATTTT.